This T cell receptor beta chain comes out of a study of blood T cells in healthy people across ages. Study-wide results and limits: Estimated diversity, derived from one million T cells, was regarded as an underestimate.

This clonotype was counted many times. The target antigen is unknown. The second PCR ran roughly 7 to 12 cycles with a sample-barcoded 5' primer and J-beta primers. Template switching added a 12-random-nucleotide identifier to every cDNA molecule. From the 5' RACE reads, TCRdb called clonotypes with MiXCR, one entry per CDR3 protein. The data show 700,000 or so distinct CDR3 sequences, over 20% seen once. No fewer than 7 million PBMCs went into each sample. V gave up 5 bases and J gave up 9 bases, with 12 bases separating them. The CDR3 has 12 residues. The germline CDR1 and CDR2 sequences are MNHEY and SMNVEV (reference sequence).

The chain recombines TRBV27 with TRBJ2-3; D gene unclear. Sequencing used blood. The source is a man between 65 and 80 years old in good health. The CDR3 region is CASSQILGTQYF. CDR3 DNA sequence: TGTGCCAGCAGTCAGATCCTGGGAACGCAGTATTTT.